Sequencing of this TCR beta chain was carried out in a study of blood T cell repertoires in COVID-19. Trimming pared 3 bases from V and 4 bases from J, leaving 12 bases between. The germline CDR1 and CDR2 sequences are ENHRY and SYGVKD. The CDR3 is 14 amino acids. All recovered Cohort 3 donors got two negative PCRs, got clearance, or saw symptom resolution. The protocol was immunoSEQ multiplex PCR, while the TCRdb copy is restricted to in-frame clones and leaves out a portion. The sample has 250,000 to 300,000 clones, nearly 90% seen once; the top ten hold 0.8% to 1%. The J gene is TRBJ1-2, the V gene TRBV10-3, with a possible D match to TRBD1 (6 bases). Material: PBMCs or T cells enriched from blood (not recorded which). The sequence was collected from a woman aged 25-40 years who had recovered from COVID-19. The chain's CDR3 is CAISEQGVGYGYTF. CDR3 bases: TGTGCCATCAGTGAACAGGGAGTTGGCTATGGCTACACCTTC.